A single sample gave rise to the 22 T cell receptor beta chains below, sequenced in a study of T-cell memory formation after mild COVID-19. TCRdb recomputed calls from the 5' RACE reads with MiXCR, one row per CDR3 protein. The sample shows around 100,000 distinct CDR3 sequences, about 24% of them seen only once. Sequencing input: PBMCs or a T cell subset sorted from them (not recorded which). Receptors were obtained from a man aged 18 to 29 who had mild COVID-19 (a few samples of this study predate the infection). Cell type and time point are not known.

The chain is built from TRBV4-1 and TRBJ2-7; tentatively, D is TRBD1 (5 bases). Trimming removed 4 bases from V and 4 bases from J, with 14 bases in between. The length of the CDR3 is 14 residues. Germline V gene sequence: CDR1 MGHRA, CDR2 YSYEKL. In DNA, the CDR3 is TGCGCCAGCAGCCCATCAGGGATTACTTACGAGCAGTACTTC. This sequence encodes CASSPSGITYEQYF.

The rearrangement links TRBV10-3 to TRBJ2-3; D is uncertain. The CDR3 spans 15 residues. CDR1 is ENHRY and CDR2 is SYGVKD in the germline V gene. V was pared by 3 bases and J by 1 base, with 11 bases between. The CDR3 sequence is CAISDPVGGTDTQYF. Written as DNA, the CDR3 is TGTGCCATCAGTGACCCGGTGGGTGGCACAGATACGCAGTATTTT.

This clonotype was counted only a few times. The V gene is TRBV4-3, the J gene TRBJ1-6; no clear D. Germline CDR1 is LGHNA and CDR2 is YSLEER. Trimming took 1 base from V and 14 from J, leaving 18 bases between them. The CDR3 covers 15 residues. The CDR3 region has the DNA TGCGCCAGCAGCCAAGTCATCCGGTACCCACGGGCCCTCCACTTT. Its protein product is CASSQVIRYPRALHF.

The sample holds one count of this clonotype. The chain employs TRBV7-6 and TRBJ2-3; no clear D gene. CDR1 is SGHVS, CDR2 FNYEAQ, per germline. Between the trimmed V and J ends, which lost 5 bases and 0 bases, there was a span of 12 bases. This CDR3 region has 15 residues. CDR3 residues: CASSPETGSTDTQYF. CDR3 nucleotides: TGTGCCAGCAGCCCGGAGACTGGGAGCACAGATACGCAGTATTTT. Full variable domain (remainder filled in from reference TRBV7-6 and TRBJ2-3): GAGVSQSPRYKVTKRGQDVALRCDPISGHVSLYWYRQALGQGPEFLTYFNYEAQQDKSGLPNDRFSAERPEGSISTLTIQRTEQRDSAMYRCASSPETGSTDTQYFGPGTRLTVL.

This sequence joins TRBV7-9 and TRBJ1-2, with TRBD1 identical over 9 bases. The CDR3 sequence is 15 residues long. Germline V gene data show CDR1 as SEHNR and CDR2 as FQNEAQ (reference sequence). Losses at the gene ends were 4 bases for V and 5 bases for J; bases not matched to a gene: 8. For the CDR3, the DNA is TGTGCCAGCAGCTCTTTCGGGGACAGGGTATATGGCTACACCTTC. Translation gives CASSSFGDRVYGYTF.

This clonotype has a handful of counts. CDR3 sequence (DNA): TGTGCCAGCATAGGTACTAGCTTGAGCAATGAGCAGTTCTTC. Its translation: CASIGTSLSNEQFF. The chain carries TRBV6-2 or TRBV6-3 and TRBJ2-1, with D perhaps TRBD2 (6 bases). This CDR3 has 14 residues. V was cut by 7 bases and J by 6 bases, with 16 bases left in between. CDR1 and CDR2 (germline): MNHEY, SVGEGT.

The chain carries TRBV7-6 and TRBJ2-7, with TRBD2 matching 10 bases. Germline loops: CDR1 SGHVS, CDR2 FNYEAQ. The CDR3 length is 16 residues. Trimming took 5 bases from V and 3 from J; bases not matched to a gene: 10. This chain's CDR3 is CASSRGASGGGYEQYV. As DNA, the CDR3 is TGTGCCAGCAGCCGAGGAGCTAGCGGGGGAGGCTACGAGCAGTACGTC.

The chain employs TRBV29-1 and TRBJ2-3; a weak D match, TRBD1 (6 bases). The V gene's germline CDR1 is SQVTM and CDR2 ANQGSEA. This CDR3 comprises 12 residues. Trimming took off 0 bases at V and 9 bases at J, with 10 bases between the two ends. The CDR3 sequence: CSVEDQGLTQYF. CDR3 sequence (DNA): TGCAGCGTTGAAGACCAGGGGCTCACGCAGTATTTT.

This chain joins TRBV10-3 and TRBJ2-2, with a tentative D call TRBD2 (5 bases). V was clipped by 2 bases and J by 4 bases, with 11 bases between them. The germline gives CDR1 ENHRY, CDR2 SYGVKD. This CDR3 contains 15 residues. CDR3 in amino acids: CAISETGLRTGELFF. For the CDR3, the DNA is TGTGCCATCAGTGAGACCGGACTGCGCACCGGGGAGCTGTTTTTT.

The genes are TRBV27 and TRBJ2-2, with D possibly TRBD2 on 6 matching bases. V was cut by 11 bases and J by 6 bases, with 16 bases left in between. This CDR3 spans 13 amino acids. Germline values: CDR1 MNHEY, CDR2 SMNVEV (reference sequence). CDR3 nucleotide sequence: TGTGCCTGCGGGATGTCCATATCCGGGGAGCTGTTTTTT. Translating it yields CACGMSISGELFF.

This clonotype was recorded a few times. This rearrangement joins TRBV4-3 to TRBJ1-2, with TRBD1 identical over 8 bases. The CDR3 is 15 amino acids. CDR1 and CDR2 from the germline V gene are LGHNA and YSLEER. The trim removed 3 bases at V and 8 bases at J, leaving 11 bases unmatched. The CDR3 nucleotides are TGCGCCAGCAGCCAGGAGGACAGGGCGGCGTACGGCTACACCTTC. Translated, it gives CASSQEDRAAYGYTF.

The chain uses TRBV7-2 and TRBJ2-7; 9 bases fit TRBD2. Per the germline V gene, CDR1 is SGHTA and CDR2 is FQGNSA. The CDR3 is made up of 15 amino acids. Trimming removed 5 bases from V and 5 bases from J; junction bases left unmatched: 10. Written as DNA, the CDR3 is TGTGCCAGCAGCCCATCAGGTGGGACTAGCAACGAGCAGTACTTC. Amino acids: CASSPSGGTSNEQYF.

This clonotype has a handful of counts. The rearrangement links TRBV7-9 to TRBJ2-5; 7 nucleotides align to TRBD1. V lost 7 bases and J lost 1; bases outside the gene matches: 3. From germline, CDR1 is SEHNR and CDR2 FQNEAQ (reference sequence). The CDR3 has 13 residues. CDR3 sequence (DNA): TGTGCCAGCATCCGACAGGGCCAAGAGACCCAGTACTTC. Its protein is CASIRQGQETQYF.

This chain links TRBV6-5 with TRBJ2-4; D gene uncertain. V lost 0 bases and J 3 bases, leaving 9 bases between the germline ends. The CDR3 covers 15 residues. Germline values: CDR1 MNHEY, CDR2 SVGAGI. The CDR3 bases are TGTGCCAGCAGTTACTCGTCCAACAGCAAAAACATTCAGTACTTC. As protein: CASSYSSNSKNIQYF.

The CDR3 sequence: CASSVGRLYGYTF. In DNA, the CDR3 is TGTGCCAGCAGTGTGGGCAGACTCTATGGCTACACCTTC. V gene TRBV6-1 combines with J gene TRBJ1-2; D gene unclear. The CDR3 consists of 13 residues. CDR1 is MNHNS, CDR2 SASEGT, per germline. Trimming removed 4 bases from V and 4 bases from J, with 10 bases in between.

The chain uses TRBV12-3 or TRBV12-4 and TRBJ2-3, with TRBD2 as a possible D gene (7 bases). Deletions cut 6 bases from V and 4 bases from J, with 14 bases between. The length of the CDR3 is 14 residues. Here the CDR3 DNA reads TGTGCCAGCAGCCCCGGCGGGGGCGCAGATACGCAGTATTTT. It specifies CASSPGGGADTQYF.

This clonotype was observed a handful of times. CDR3 DNA sequence: TGTGCCAGCAGCTTATTCGATGAGCAGTTCTTC. It encodes CASSLFDEQFF. V gene TRBV11-2 combines with J gene TRBJ2-1; D is unclear. Trimming cost V 2 bases and J 8 bases, with 4 bases left between them. Looked up from germline, CDR1 is SGHAT and CDR2 is FQNNGV. This CDR3 spans 11 amino acids.

This clonotype was recorded a few times. This sequence joins TRBV29-1 and TRBJ1-6; D gene uncertain. There are 12 residues in the CDR3. The V end was cut by 7 bases, the J end by 5 bases, with 9 bases between. Germline values: CDR1 SQVTM, CDR2 ANQGSEA. The CDR3 nucleotides read TGCAGCGCTACCCCGGATAATTCACCCCTCCACTTT. Its translation is CSATPDNSPLHF.

This clonotype was seen many times. The chain employs TRBV12-3 or TRBV12-4 and TRBJ2-2; 12 positions agree with TRBD2. The CDR3 spans 14 residues. V lost 6 bases to trimming and J lost 6 bases; unmatched junction nucleotides: 2. The CDR3 loop is CASSLAGGPGELFF. CDR3 in DNA: TGTGCCAGCAGCCTAGCGGGGGGGCCCGGGGAGCTGTTTTTT.

The chain uses TRBV2 and TRBJ2-2; 8 nucleotides agree with TRBD1. CDR1 and CDR2 (germline): SNHLY, FYNNEI. The CDR3 sequence is 13 residues long. The V and J ends lost 5 bases and 7 bases, in that order; junction bases with no gene match: 3. DNA of the CDR3: TGTGCCAGCAGTTTTGGACAGGGCGGGGAGCTGTTTTTT. Encoded protein: CASSFGQGGELFF.

This rearrangement joins TRBV5-1 to TRBJ2-2; D is undetermined. The CDR3 is made up of 17 amino acids. Germline CDR1 and CDR2: SGHRS and YFSETQ. V shed 0 bases and J shed 5 bases, with 17 bases lying between them. As DNA, the CDR3 is TGCGCCAGCAGCTTGGCCCGCAGGATCTCACTTACCGGGGAGCTGTTTTTT. Translating it yields CASSLARRISLTGELFF.

This rearrangement joins TRBV4-3 to TRBJ2-7; D unresolved. The CDR3 length is 14 residues. Trimming pared 1 base from V and 3 bases from J, leaving 10 bases between. From germline, CDR1 is LGHNA and CDR2 YSLEER. CDR3 coding DNA: TGCGCCAGCAGCCAAGGGCAGGTAGGCTACGAGCAGTACTTC. Its protein is CASSQGQVGYEQYF.